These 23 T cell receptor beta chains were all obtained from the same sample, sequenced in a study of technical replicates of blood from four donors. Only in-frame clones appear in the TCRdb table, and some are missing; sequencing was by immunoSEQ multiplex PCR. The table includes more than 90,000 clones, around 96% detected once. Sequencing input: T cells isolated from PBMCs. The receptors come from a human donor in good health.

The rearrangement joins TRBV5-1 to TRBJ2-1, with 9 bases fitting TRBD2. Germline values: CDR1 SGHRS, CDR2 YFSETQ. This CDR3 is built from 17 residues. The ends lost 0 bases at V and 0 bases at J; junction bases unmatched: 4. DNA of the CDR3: TGCGCCAGCAGCTTGGAGCTAGCGGGAATCTCCTACAATGAGCAGTTCTTC. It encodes CASSLELAGISYNEQFF.

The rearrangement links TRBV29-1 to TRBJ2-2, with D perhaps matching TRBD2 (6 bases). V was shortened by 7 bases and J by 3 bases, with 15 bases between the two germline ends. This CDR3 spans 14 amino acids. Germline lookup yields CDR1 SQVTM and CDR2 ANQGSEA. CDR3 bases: TGCAGCGGGCGACACGGGAGTGACACCGGGGAGCTGTTTTTT. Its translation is CSGRHGSDTGELFF.

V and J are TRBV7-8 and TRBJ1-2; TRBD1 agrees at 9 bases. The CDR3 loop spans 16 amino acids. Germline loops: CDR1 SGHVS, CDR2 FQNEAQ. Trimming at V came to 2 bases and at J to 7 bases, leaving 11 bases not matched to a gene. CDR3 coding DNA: TGTGCCAGCAGCTTATTCCGGACAGGGGAGGAGAGTGGCTACACCTTC. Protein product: CASSLFRTGEESGYTF.

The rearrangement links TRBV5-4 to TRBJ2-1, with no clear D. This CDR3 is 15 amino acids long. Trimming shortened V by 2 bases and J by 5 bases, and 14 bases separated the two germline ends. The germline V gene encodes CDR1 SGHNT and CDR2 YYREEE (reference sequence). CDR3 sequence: CASSFSTILDNEQFF. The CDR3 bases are TGTGCCAGCAGCTTTTCGACAATTTTGGACAATGAGCAGTTCTTC.

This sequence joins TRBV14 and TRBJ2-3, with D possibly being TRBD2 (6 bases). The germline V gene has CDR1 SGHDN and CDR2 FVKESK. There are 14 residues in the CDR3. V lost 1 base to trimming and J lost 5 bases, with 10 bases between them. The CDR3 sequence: CASSQVGGGDTQYF. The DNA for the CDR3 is TGTGCCAGCAGCCAAGTTGGGGGAGGAGATACGCAGTATTTT.

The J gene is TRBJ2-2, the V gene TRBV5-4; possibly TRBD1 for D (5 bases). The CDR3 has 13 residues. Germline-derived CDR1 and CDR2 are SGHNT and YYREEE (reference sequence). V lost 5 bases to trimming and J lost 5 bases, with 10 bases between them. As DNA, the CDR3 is TGTGCCAGCAGAAAAGGGGTAACCGGGGAGCTGTTTTTT. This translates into CASRKGVTGELFF.

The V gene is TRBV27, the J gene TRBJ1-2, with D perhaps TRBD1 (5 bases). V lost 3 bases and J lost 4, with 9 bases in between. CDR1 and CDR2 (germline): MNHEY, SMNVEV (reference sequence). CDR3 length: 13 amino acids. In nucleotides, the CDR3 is TGTGCCAGCAGTTTTACAGGAAGCTATGGCTACACCTTC. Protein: CASSFTGSYGYTF.

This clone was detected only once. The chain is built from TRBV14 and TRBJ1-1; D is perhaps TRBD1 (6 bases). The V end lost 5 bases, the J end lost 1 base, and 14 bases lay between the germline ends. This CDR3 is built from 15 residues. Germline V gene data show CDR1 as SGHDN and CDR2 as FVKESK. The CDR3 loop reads CASSRGDRRNTEAFF. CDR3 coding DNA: TGTGCCAGCAGCAGAGGCGACAGGAGGAACACTGAAGCTTTCTTT.

Here the CDR3 DNA reads TGTGCCAGCAGTCCCCTAAGGAGGGGGCCAAGTCGCTACAATGAGCAGTTCTTC. Protein sequence: CASSPLRRGPSRYNEQFF. The rearrangement joins TRBV27 to TRBJ2-1, with D tentatively TRBD1 (7 bases). Deletions cut 5 bases from V and 3 bases from J, with 23 bases between. Germline V gene lookup returns CDR1 MNHEY and CDR2 SMNVEV (reference sequence). CDR3 size: 18 residues.

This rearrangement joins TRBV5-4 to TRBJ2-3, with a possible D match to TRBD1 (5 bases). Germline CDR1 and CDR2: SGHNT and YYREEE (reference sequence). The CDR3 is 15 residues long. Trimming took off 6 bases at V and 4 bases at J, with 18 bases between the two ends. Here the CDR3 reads CASTLPDSPADTQYF. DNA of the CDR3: TGTGCCAGCACCCTCCCCGACAGCCCGGCAGATACGCAGTATTTT. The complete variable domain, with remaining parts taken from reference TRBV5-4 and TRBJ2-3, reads ETGVTQSPTHLIKTRGQQVTLRCSSQSGHNTVSWYQQALGQGPQFIFQYYREEENGRGNFPPRFSGLQFPNYSSELNVNALELDDSALYLCASTLPDSPADTQYFGPGTRLTVL.

In nucleotides, the CDR3 is TGCGCCAGCAGCTTGGCCAAGAGGACAGGGAAAAATGGCTACACCTTC. Its protein product is CASSLAKRTGKNGYTF. The chain links TRBV5-1 to TRBJ1-2, with 8 nucleotides matching TRBD1. The CDR3 spans 16 residues. The germline gives CDR1 SGHRS, CDR2 YFSETQ. V was pared by 0 bases and J by 6 bases, with 10 bases of the junction left unmatched.

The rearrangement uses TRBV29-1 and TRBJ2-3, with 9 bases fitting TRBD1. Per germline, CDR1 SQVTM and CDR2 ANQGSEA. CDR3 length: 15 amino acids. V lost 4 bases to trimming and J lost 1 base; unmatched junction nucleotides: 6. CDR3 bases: TGCAGCGTTGTGGGGACAGGGTTGGGCACAGATACGCAGTATTTT. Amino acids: CSVVGTGLGTDTQYF.

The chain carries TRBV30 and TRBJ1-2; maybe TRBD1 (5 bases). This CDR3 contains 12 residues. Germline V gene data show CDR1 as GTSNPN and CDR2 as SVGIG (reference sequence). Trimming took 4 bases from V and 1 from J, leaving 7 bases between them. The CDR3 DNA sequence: TGTGCCTGGAACGGGGGTAACTATGGCTACACCTTC. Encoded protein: CAWNGGNYGYTF.

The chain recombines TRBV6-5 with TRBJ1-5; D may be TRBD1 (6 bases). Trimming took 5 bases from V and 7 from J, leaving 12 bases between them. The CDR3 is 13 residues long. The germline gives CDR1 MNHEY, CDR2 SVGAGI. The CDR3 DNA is TGTGCCAGCAGTCCACAGGGATCACAGCCCCAGCATTTT. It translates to CASSPQGSQPQHF.

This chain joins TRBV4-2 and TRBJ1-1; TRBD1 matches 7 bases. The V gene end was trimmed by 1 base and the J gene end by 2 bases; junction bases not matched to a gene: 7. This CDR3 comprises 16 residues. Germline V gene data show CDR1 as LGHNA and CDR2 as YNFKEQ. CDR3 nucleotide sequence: TGTGCCAGCAGCCAAGTACAGGGGCTCGAAAACACTGAAGCTTTCTTT. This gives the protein CASSQVQGLENTEAFF.

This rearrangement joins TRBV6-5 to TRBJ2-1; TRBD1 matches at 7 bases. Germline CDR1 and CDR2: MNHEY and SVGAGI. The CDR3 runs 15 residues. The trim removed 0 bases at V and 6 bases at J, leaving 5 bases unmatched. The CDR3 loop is CASSYSTGLGNEQFF. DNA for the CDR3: TGTGCCAGCAGTTACTCGACAGGGCTAGGCAATGAGCAGTTCTTC.

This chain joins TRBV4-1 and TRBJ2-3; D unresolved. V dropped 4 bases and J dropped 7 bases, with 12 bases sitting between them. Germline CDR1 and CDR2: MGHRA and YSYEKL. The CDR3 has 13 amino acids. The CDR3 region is CASSLPGGNTQYF. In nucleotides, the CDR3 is TGCGCCAGCAGCCTTCCGGGTGGAAATACGCAGTATTTT.

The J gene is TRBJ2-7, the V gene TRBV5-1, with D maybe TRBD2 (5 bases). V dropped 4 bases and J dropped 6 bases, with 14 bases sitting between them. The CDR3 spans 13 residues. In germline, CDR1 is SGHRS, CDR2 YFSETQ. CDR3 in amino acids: CASSPEGPLEQYF. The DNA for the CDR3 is TGCGCCAGCAGCCCCGAGGGCCCCCTCGAGCAGTACTTC.

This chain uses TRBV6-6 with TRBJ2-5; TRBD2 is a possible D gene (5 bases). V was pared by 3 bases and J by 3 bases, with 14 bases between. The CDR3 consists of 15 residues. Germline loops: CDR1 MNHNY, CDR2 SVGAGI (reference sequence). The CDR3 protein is CASSYLRAGEETQYF. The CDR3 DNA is TGTGCCAGCAGTTATTTGAGGGCTGGGGAAGAGACCCAGTACTTC.

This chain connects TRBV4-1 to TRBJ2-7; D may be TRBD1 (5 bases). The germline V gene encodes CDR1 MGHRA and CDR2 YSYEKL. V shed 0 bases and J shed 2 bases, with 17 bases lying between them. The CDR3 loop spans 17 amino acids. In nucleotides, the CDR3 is TGCGCCAGCAGCCAAGATACCTTGTCCCCAGGGACCTACGAGCAGTACTTC. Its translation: CASSQDTLSPGTYEQYF.

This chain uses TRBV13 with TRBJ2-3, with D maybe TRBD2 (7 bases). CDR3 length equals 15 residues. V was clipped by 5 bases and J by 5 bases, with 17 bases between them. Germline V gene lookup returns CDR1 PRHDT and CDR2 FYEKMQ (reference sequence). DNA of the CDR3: TGTGCCAGCAGCGAGGGGGGGCGGGAGTTAGATACGCAGTATTTT. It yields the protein CASSEGGRELDTQYF. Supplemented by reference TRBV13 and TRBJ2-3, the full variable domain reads AAGVIQSPRHLIKEKRETATLKCYPIPRHDTVYWYQQGPGQDPQFLISFYEKMQSDKGSIPDRFSAQQFSDYHSELNMSSLELGDSALYFCASSEGGRELDTQYFGPGTRLTVL.

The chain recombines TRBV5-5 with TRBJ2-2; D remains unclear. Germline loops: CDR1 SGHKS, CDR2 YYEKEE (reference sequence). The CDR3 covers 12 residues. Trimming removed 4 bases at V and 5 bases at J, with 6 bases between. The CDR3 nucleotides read TGTGCCAGCAGCAGAGGAACCGGGGAGCTGTTTTTT. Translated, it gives CASSRGTGELFF.

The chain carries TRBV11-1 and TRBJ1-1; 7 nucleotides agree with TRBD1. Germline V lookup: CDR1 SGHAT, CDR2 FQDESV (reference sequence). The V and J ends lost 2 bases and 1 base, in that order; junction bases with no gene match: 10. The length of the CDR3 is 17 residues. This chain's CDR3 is CASSLNGGQAGNTEAFF. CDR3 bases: TGTGCCAGCAGCTTAAATGGTGGACAGGCAGGGAACACTGAAGCTTTCTTT.